This paragraph reports one TCR beta chain. Its antigen is not known. Survey level was the resolution at which the v3.0 immunoSEQ assay ran. Assay used: immunoSEQ multiplex PCR; TCRdb lists only in-frame clones, some missing. The sample shows fewer than 45,000 clones, nearly 95% of them seen only once. This entry comes from a study of long-term antiretroviral therapy in people with HIV. Study information: Some samples came about a decade before the 2015 immediate-ART recommendation, and these were the earliest.

Study outcomes and limitations: There were no data on ART adherence, viral resistance or therapy changes, a gap that limits inferences about post-ART repertoire changes. Narrower CDR3 length ranges marked HIV repertoires relative to controls. Older ART regimens may have been in use when blood was drawn between the mid-2000s and the late 2010s.

The junction had 5 bases not matched to a gene; V was cut back by 6 bases and J by 5 bases. There are 14 residues in the CDR3. Germline V lookup: CDR1 ENHRY, CDR2 SYGVKD. This TCR derives from a woman aged 45 to 65 with HIV. The material sequenced was unsorted PBMCs, taken 3.7 years after starting antiretroviral therapy. This chain joins TRBV10-3 and TRBJ2-1, with 9 bases that match TRBD1. For the CDR3, the DNA is TGTGCCATCAGGACAGGGGGAAACAACAATGAGCAGTTCTTC. Translated, it gives CAIRTGGNNNEQFF.